Listed below are T cell receptor beta chains from one sample, sequenced in a study of cytomegalovirus exposure and HLA in healthy donors. The repertoire was sequenced with immunoSEQ multiplex PCR; TCRdb's copy has only in-frame clones and lacks some. The sample includes under 150,000 clones, about 85% of them seen just once. The source material was PBMCs. The receptor set was obtained from a boy younger than 18 in good health and CMV-seronegative. The CDR3 runs from the conserved cysteine through the conserved F or W. D genes are given only for firm matches. Clone sizes are given selectively: once, few, many, or a class where the clone is expanded.

>TRBD2|TRBJ2-1|TRBV9|.
CASSVEGLGYNEQFF
TGTGCCAGCAGCGTAGAGGGACTAGGGTACAATGAGCAGTTCTTC
>TRBD1|TRBJ1-1|TRBV19|.
CASRKAGGITEAFF
TGTGCCAGTAGGAAAGCAGGGGGCATCACTGAAGCTTTCTTT
>.|TRBJ1-1|TRBV7-2|once
CASSPGGTEAFF
TGTGCCAGCAGTCCCGGGGGGACTGAAGCTTTCTTT
>TRBD2|TRBJ2-3|TRBV4-1|.
CASSQVGWEPGGDTQYF
TGCGCCAGCAGCCAAGTTGGGTGGGAGCCGGGGGGAGATACGCAGTATTTT
>TRBD2|TRBJ2-3|TRBV15|.
CATSRDPTGGGRGNTQYF
TGTGCCACCAGCAGAGATCCGACGGGGGGCGGGAGGGGGAATACGCAGTATTTT
>TRBD2|TRBJ2-1|TRBV29-1|.
CSVGGFEQFF
TGCAGCGTCGGGGGGTTTGAGCAGTTCTTC
>.|TRBJ2-2|TRBV13|.
CASSLFLNTGELFF
TGTGCCAGCAGCTTATTCCTAAATACCGGGGAGCTGTTTTTT
>.|TRBJ2-7|TRBV4-2|.
CASSQEKSTGYEQYF
TGTGCCAGCAGCCAAGAAAAGTCGACAGGCTACGAGCAGTACTTC
>TRBD2|TRBJ2-7|TRBV10-3|.
CATGLAGGAYEQYF
TGTGCCACAGGACTAGCGGGGGGAGCCTACGAGCAGTACTTC
>.|TRBJ1-1|TRBV18|.
CASSLRRAGQLNTEAFF
TGTGCCAGCTCACTCCGAAGGGCAGGGCAATTAAACACTGAAGCTTTCTTT
>TRBD1|TRBJ1-6|TRBV10-2|.
CASRPGQDYNSPLHF
TGCGCCAGCAGACCCGGACAGGACTATAATTCACCCCTCCACTTT
>TRBD2|TRBJ2-3|TRBV6-1|.
CASSEGGVLAGARDTQYF
TGTGCCAGCAGTGAAGGGGGTGTACTAGCGGGAGCAAGGGATACGCAGTATTTT
>.|TRBJ1-1|TRBV5-1|.
CASSLSRQLSGGGRTEAFF
TGCGCCAGCAGCCTTTCGCGCCAGTTATCGGGGGGCGGCAGGACTGAAGCTTTCTTT
>.|TRBJ1-1|TRBV4-2|.
CASSPANRVGTEAFF
TGTGCCAGCAGCCCAGCAAACAGGGTGGGCACTGAAGCTTTCTTT
>.|TRBJ2-7|TRBV27|.
CASRRPGLNYEQYF
TGTGCCAGCAGGAGGCCGGGACTGAACTACGAGCAATACTTC
>.|TRBJ2-7|TRBV4-3|.
CASSQDFGVPPYEQYF
TGCGCCAGCAGCCAAGATTTCGGGGTTCCCCCCTACGAGCAGTACTTC
>TRBD1|TRBJ1-2|TRBV7-9|.
CASRSGTEIGYTF
TGTGCCAGCAGGTCCGGGACAGAAATTGGCTACACCTTC
>.|TRBJ1-2|TRBV6-5|.
CASSGSTGGHGYTF
TGTGCCAGCAGTGGATCGACAGGCGGCCATGGCTACACCTTC
>TRBD2|TRBJ2-5|TRBV7-3|.
CASSPGREETQYF
TGTGCCAGCTCCCCCGGGAGGGAGGAGACCCAGTACTTC
>TRBD2|TRBJ2-3|TRBV4-1|.
CASSQVGGLAGDTQYF
TGCGCCAGCAGCCAAGTGGGGGGACTAGCGGGGGATACGCAGTATTTT
>TRBD2|TRBJ2-5|TRBV5-4|.
CASSPGLAQETQYF
TGTGCCAGCAGCCCCGGACTAGCACAAGAGACCCAGTACTTC
>.|TRBJ2-3|TRBV5-1|.
CASSLPAVTLGTDTQYF
TGCGCCAGCAGCTTACCCGCGGTTACGCTTGGCACAGATACGCAGTATTTT
>.|TRBJ2-3|TRBV4-2|.
CASSQSLAHRTDTQYF
TGTGCCAGCAGCCAAAGTTTAGCTCACCGCACAGATACGCAGTATTTT
>TRBD2|TRBJ2-7|TRBV7-2|.
CASSYSGGEAYEQYF
TGTGCCAGCAGTTACAGCGGGGGCGAAGCCTACGAGCAGTACTTC
>.|TRBJ1-1|TRBV9|.
CASSLTVNTEAFF
TGTGCCAGCAGCTTGACAGTAAACACTGAAGCTTTCTTT
>.|TRBJ2-3|TRBV4-2|.
CASSQGTGINTDTQYF
TGTGCCAGCAGCCAGGGGACTGGAATAAACACAGATACGCAGTATTTT
>TRBD1|TRBJ1-1|TRBV30|.
CAGGQGMNTEAFF
TGTGCCGGGGGACAGGGCATGAACACTGAAGCTTTCTTT
>TRBD1|TRBJ1-1|TRBV7-3|.
CASSLQGDTEAFF
TGTGCCAGCAGCTTGCAGGGGGACACTGAAGCTTTCTTT
>.|TRBJ1-2|TRBV9|.
CASSVGGDNYGYTF
TGTGCCAGCAGCGTAGGCGGGGACAACTATGGCTACACCTTC
>.|TRBJ2-7|TRBV7-2|.
CASSPPYGYEQYF
TGTGCCAGCAGCCCTCCCTATGGCTACGAGCAGTACTTC
>.|TRBJ1-2|TRBV4-3|.
CASSQDRGGNYGYTF
TGCGCCAGCAGCCAAGATCGAGGAGGAAACTATGGCTACACCTTC
>TRBD2|TRBJ2-1|TRBV11-2|.
CASSLGLGLAYNEQFF
TGTGCCAGCAGCTTAGGCCTGGGACTAGCGTACAATGAGCAGTTCTTC
>TRBD1|TRBJ1-5|TRBV4-2|.
CASSQGGTGDNQPQHF
TGTGCCAGCAGCCAAGGTGGGACAGGGGATAATCAGCCCCAGCATTTT
>TRBD2|TRBJ2-5|TRBV11-3|.
CASSLAPSGNDQYF
TGTGCCAGCAGCTTAGCACCGAGCGGGAACGACCAGTACTTC
>TRBD2|TRBJ2-3|TRBV29-1|.
CRGDGGNTDTQYF
TGCAGGGGAGACGGGGGGAACACAGATACGCAGTATTTT
>TRBD2|TRBJ2-1|TRBV5-1|.
CASSPSGGAVEQFF
TGCGCCAGCAGCCCTAGCGGGGGGGCGGTTGAGCAGTTCTTC
>.|TRBJ2-2|TRBV6-4|.
CASSESTGELFF
TGTGCCAGCAGTGAGAGCACCGGGGAGCTGTTTTTT
>.|TRBJ2-1|TRBV4-2|.
CASSQDKGVDEQFF
TGTGCCAGCAGCCAAGATAAGGGAGTTGATGAGCAGTTCTTC
>TRBD1|TRBJ1-6|TRBV5-4|.
CASTRTGESNSPLHF
TGTGCCAGTACGAGGACAGGGGAGAGTAATTCACCCCTCCACTTT
>TRBD1|TRBJ1-2|TRBV5-4|once
CASTRTGGQYGYTF
TGTGCCAGCACCCGAACAGGGGGCCAATATGGCTACACCTTC
>TRBD2|TRBJ2-1|TRBV10-3|.
CAISLTSGNYNEQFF
TGTGCCATCAGCCTAACTAGCGGGAATTACAATGAGCAGTTCTTC
>.|TRBJ2-7|TRBV19|.
CASSPAGREQYF
TGTGCCAGTAGTCCGGCGGGTCGGGAGCAGTACTTC
>.|TRBJ1-2|TRBV5-1|.
CASSLSRDGGYTF
TGCGCCAGCAGCTTGAGCAGGGATGGTGGCTACACCTTC
>TRBD1|TRBJ1-2|TRBV4-1|.
CASSQEGGRGYGYTF
TGCGCCAGCAGCCAAGAAGGGGGCAGGGGCTATGGCTACACCTTC
>.|TRBJ2-2|TRBV6-5|.
CASRRTLTGELFF
TGTGCCAGCAGAAGGACTCTCACCGGGGAGCTGTTTTTT
>TRBD2|TRBJ2-2|TRBV19|.
CASTRDGGTGELFF
TGTGCCAGTACCCGGGACGGGGGGACCGGGGAGCTGTTTTTT
>.|TRBJ2-2|TRBV7-4|once
CASSFLSCGAQLQNTGELFF
TGTGCCAGCAGCTTTCTGTCGTGCGGGGCACAACTTCAGAACACCGGGGAGCTGTTTTTT
>.|TRBJ2-7|TRBV6-5|.
CASSTSGTTSYEQYF
TGTGCCAGCAGCACCTCCGGGACAACATCCTACGAGCAGTACTTC
>TRBD2|TRBJ2-3|TRBV27|once
CASSLSFQRGSDTQYF
TGTGCCAGCAGTTTATCCTTCCAGCGGGGGTCGGATACGCAGTATTTT
>.|TRBJ1-3|TRBV11-1|few
CASSIKQETTIYF
TGTGCCAGCAGCATAAAACAGGAGACCACCATATATTTT
>.|TRBJ2-2|TRBV4-1|once
CASSQVSSLPNTGELFF
TGCGCCAGCAGCCAAGTGAGTTCCCTACCGAACACCGGGGAGCTGTTTTTT
>TRBD1|TRBJ2-7|TRBV7-2|.
CASSLVFGQGAGEQYF
TGTGCCAGCAGCTTAGTATTCGGACAGGGGGCTGGGGAGCAGTACTTC
>.|TRBJ1-1|TRBV27|few
CASSLFGGIGDEAFF
TGTGCCAGCAGTTTATTTGGGGGCATTGGTGATGAAGCTTTCTTT
>TRBD1|TRBJ1-1|TRBV19|.
CASSTTGAFLEAFF
TGTGCCAGTAGTACGACAGGGGCGTTCCTCGAAGCTTTCTTT
>.|TRBJ1-6|TRBV27|.
CASSLRPEVGPLHF
TGTGCCAGCAGTTTGCGCCCGGAGGTGGGGCCCCTCCACTTT